The rows below give T cell receptor beta chains drawn from one sample of a study of radiation and T cells in renal cell carcinoma. Some clones are missing from TCRdb's copy, which holds only in-frame ones; the method was immunoSEQ multiplex PCR. The data contain about 170,000 clones, roughly nine tenths of them singletons. The specimen comprised blood, sampled from a patient whose treatment included radiotherapy and nephrectomy. Receptor source: a woman aged 45 to 65 with renal cell carcinoma. Both conserved end residues are part of each CDR3. A D gene is named only where the DNA matches it firmly. Rows may omit the clone size; those that give it use once, few, many or a size class.

few	TRBD1	TRBV29-1	TRBJ1-2	CSVATDRFNYGYTF	TGCAGCGTCGCCACGGACAGGTTTAACTATGGCTACACCTTC
-	-	TRBV19	TRBJ1-2	CASLQGVYGYTF	TGTGCCAGTCTTCAGGGAGTCTATGGCTACACCTTC
-	TRBD1	TRBV19	TRBJ2-1	CASSATPGTVRGNEQFF	TGTGCCAGTAGTGCGACTCCCGGGACAGTTAGGGGTAATGAGCAGTTCTTC
-	-	TRBV7-2	TRBJ1-2	CASSQQDRPAYGYTF	TGTGCCAGCAGCCAACAAGACAGGCCCGCCTATGGCTACACCTTC
many	-	TRBV19	TRBJ2-7	CASSSPGLGRYEQYF	TGTGCCAGTAGTTCCCCAGGGCTCGGTAGATACGAGCAGTACTTC
-	TRBD1	TRBV29-1	TRBJ1-4	CSVARDRDEKLFF	TGCAGCGTCGCACGGGACAGGGATGAAAAACTGTTTTTT
-	-	TRBV15	TRBJ2-6	CATSRDRATGANVLTF	TGTGCCACCAGCAGAGATCGGGCAACTGGGGCCAACGTCCTGACTTTC
-	-	TRBV9	TRBJ2-3	CASSVEPGATTDTQYF	TGTGCCAGCAGCGTAGAACCAGGGGCTACCACAGATACGCAGTATTTT
-	TRBD1	TRBV6-6	TRBJ1-5	CASSSVRGNRQPQHF	TGTGCCAGCAGTTCAGTCAGGGGGAATCGTCAGCCCCAGCATTTT
once	-	TRBV19	TRBJ2-1	CASSSLQGGTAYNEQFF	TGTGCCAGTAGTTCCCTTCAAGGCGGAACAGCCTACAATGAGCAGTTCTTC
-	-	TRBV10-2	TRBJ1-1	CASSENVGGTEAFF	TGCGCCAGCAGTGAGAATGTAGGAGGGACTGAAGCTTTCTTT
-	TRBD1	TRBV7-8	TRBJ1-2	CASSPYRTGVQGYTF	TGTGCCAGCAGCCCCTATCGGACAGGGGTTCAGGGCTACACCTTC
-	-	TRBV30	TRBJ1-1	CAWPEVIKVDATEAFF	TGTGCCTGGCCAGAAGTGATAAAGGTTGACGCCACTGAAGCTTTCTTT
-	TRBD1	TRBV7-3	TRBJ1-2	CASSVTGGASGYTF	TGTGCCAGCAGCGTGACAGGGGGTGCTTCTGGCTACACCTTC
-	TRBD1	TRBV4-2	TRBJ1-6	CASRTTGGRAPLHF	TGTGCCAGCAGAACAACAGGGGGACGGGCACCCCTCCACTTT
-	-	TRBV5-1	TRBJ1-2	CASSLQGAGGYTF	TGCGCCAGCAGCTTACAAGGGGCTGGTGGCTACACCTTC
-	-	TRBV7-2	TRBJ1-3	CASSLEFSGNTIYF	TGTGCCAGCAGCTTAGAATTCTCTGGAAACACCATATATTTT
-	TRBD1	TRBV5-1	TRBJ1-4	CASSSRGQDRNEKLFF	TGCGCCAGCAGCTCGCGAGGACAGGACCGCAATGAAAAACTGTTTTTT
-	-	TRBV6-5	TRBJ1-5	CASSYRGNQPQHF	TGTGCCAGCAGTTATCGTGGGAATCAGCCCCAGCATTTT
few	TRBD2	TRBV25-1	TRBJ2-1	CASRVSGGAYNEQFF	TGTGCCAGCAGGGTCAGCGGGGGGGCCTACAATGAGCAGTTCTTC
-	TRBD1	TRBV6-1	TRBJ1-5	CASSALTGYTQPQHF	TGTGCCAGCAGTGCCCTGACAGGGTATACTCAGCCCCAGCATTTT
-	-	TRBV20-1	TRBJ2-5	CSAASETQYF	TGCAGTGCTGCCTCCGAGACCCAGTACTTC
-	TRBD1	TRBV19	TRBJ1-6	CASSTSGQGNSPLHF	TGTGCCAGTAGTACTTCGGGACAGGGGAATTCACCCCTCCACTTT
-	-	TRBV7-2	TRBJ2-3	CASSLALIANTQYF	TGTGCCAGCAGCTTAGCCCTAATAGCTAATACGCAGTATTTT
-	-	TRBV18	TRBJ1-2	CASSIPTPQSYGYTF	TGTGCCAGCTCAATCCCTACCCCGCAGAGCTATGGCTACACCTTC
-	TRBD2	TRBV7-2	TRBJ2-7	CASSLVGGGLYEQYF	TGTGCCAGCAGCTTAGTGGGCGGGGGGCTCTACGAGCAGTACTTC
few	TRBD2	TRBV15	TRBJ2-3	CATALGGGTDTQYF	TGTGCCACCGCGCTTGGGGGGGGCACAGATACGCAGTATTTT
-	-	TRBV6-1	TRBJ1-1	CASNSPGPQNTEAFF	TGTGCCAGCAACTCGCCGGGACCCCAGAACACTGAAGCTTTCTTT
-	-	TRBV7-2	TRBJ1-1	CASSLGPRGTEAFF	TGTGCCAGCAGCTTAGGGCCGAGAGGAACTGAAGCTTTCTTT
few	TRBD1	TRBV6-5	TRBJ1-3	CASSRQGSHTIYF	TGTGCCAGCAGCCGACAGGGATCGCACACCATATATTTT
-	TRBD1	TRBV6-1	TRBJ2-5	CASRETRGFETQYF	TGTGCCAGCAGAGAAACCAGGGGGTTTGAGACCCAGTACTTC
-	-	TRBV5-4	TRBJ1-2	CASRPAAGGYTF	TGTGCCAGCAGGCCTGCTGCCGGAGGCTACACCTTC
-	-	TRBV9	TRBJ2-5	CASSVAAGERETQYF	TGTGCCAGCAGCGTAGCGGCTGGGGAACGAGAGACCCAGTACTTC
-	-	TRBV9	TRBJ1-2	CASSSQVGVLGAGYGYTF	TGTGCCAGCAGCTCTCAGGTGGGGGTGTTGGGAGCGGGCTATGGCTACACCTTC
-	-	TRBV5-1	TRBJ1-1	CASSLVPQNTEAFF	TGCGCCAGCAGCTTGGTCCCGCAGAACACTGAAGCTTTCTTT
-	-	TRBV14	TRBJ1-4	CASSQSREKLFF	TGTGCCAGCAGCCAATCGAGGGAAAAACTGTTTTTT
-	-	TRBV18	TRBJ1-1	CASSPSGRGMNTEAFF	TGTGCCAGCTCACCAAGTGGGAGAGGGATGAACACTGAAGCTTTCTTT
-	-	TRBV4-2	TRBJ1-3	CASSQEVGWGADTIYF	TGTGCCAGCAGCCAAGAAGTGGGCTGGGGTGCGGACACCATATATTTT
-	-	TRBV4-3	TRBJ1-6	CASSQGTGPESPLHF	TGCGCCAGCAGCCAAGGAACGGGTCCGGAATCACCCCTCCACTTT
-	-	TRBV28	TRBJ2-7	CASSLTGEQYF	TGTGCCAGCAGTTTGACGGGCGAGCAGTACTTC
-	-	TRBV4-1	TRBJ1-4	CASSDWRTADNEKLFF	TGCGCCAGCAGCGATTGGAGGACAGCTGATAATGAAAAACTGTTTTTT
-	TRBD1	TRBV7-9	TRBJ1-2	CASSSEFGTGGSLYYGYTF	TGTGCCAGCAGCTCAGAATTCGGGACAGGGGGCTCGTTGTACTATGGCTACACCTTC
-	-	TRBV19	TRBJ1-2	CASSHTNYGYTF	TGTGCCAGTAGTCACACTAACTATGGCTACACCTTC
-	-	TRBV6-6	TRBJ1-2	CASSYSSGHGNYGYTF	TGTGCCAGCAGTTACTCGAGCGGGCATGGTAACTATGGCTACACCTTC
many	-	TRBV6-5	TRBJ1-4	CASSSRGVNEKLFF	TGTGCCAGCAGCTCCCGGGGGGTTAATGAAAAACTGTTTTTT
-	TRBD2	TRBV4-2	TRBJ2-3	CASSTQLAGGSTDTQYF	TGTGCCAGCAGCACTCAACTAGCGGGGGGGAGCACAGATACGCAGTATTTT
-	-	TRBV6-1	TRBJ1-1	CASSEAGSMNTEAFF	TGTGCCAGCAGTGAAGCGGGGAGCATGAACACTGAAGCTTTCTTT
-	TRBD1	TRBV4-3	TRBJ1-4	CASSQEGPRTGNEKLFF	TGCGCCAGCAGCCAAGAAGGCCCCCGGACAGGCAATGAAAAACTGTTTTTT
-	-	TRBV18	TRBJ1-5	CASSPSPGGQPQHF	TGTGCCAGCTCACCGTCCCCAGGAGGTCAGCCCCAGCATTTT
-	-	TRBV6-1	TRBJ1-4	CASRSMVATNEKLFF	TGTGCCAGCAGGTCTATGGTGGCAACTAATGAAAAACTGTTTTTT
-	-	TRBV19	TRBJ1-4	CASTPGGGKLFF	TGTGCCAGTACCCCCGGGGGAGGAAAACTGTTTTTT
-	TRBD1	TRBV30	TRBJ2-6	CAWSTGGPSGANVLTF	TGTGCCTGGTCGACAGGGGGGCCCTCTGGGGCCAACGTCCTGACTTTC
few	TRBD1	TRBV9	TRBJ2-3	CASSPSSLGFRGITDTQYF	TGTGCCAGCAGCCCTTCTTCCTTGGGGTTCAGGGGGATAACAGATACGCAGTATTTT
-	-	TRBV6-1	TRBJ1-5	CASRGADQPQHF	TGTGCCAGCCGGGGGGCCGATCAGCCCCAGCATTTT
-	-	TRBV2	TRBJ1-3	CASSERESSGNTIYF	TGTGCCAGCAGTGAGCGGGAGAGCTCTGGAAACACCATATATTTT